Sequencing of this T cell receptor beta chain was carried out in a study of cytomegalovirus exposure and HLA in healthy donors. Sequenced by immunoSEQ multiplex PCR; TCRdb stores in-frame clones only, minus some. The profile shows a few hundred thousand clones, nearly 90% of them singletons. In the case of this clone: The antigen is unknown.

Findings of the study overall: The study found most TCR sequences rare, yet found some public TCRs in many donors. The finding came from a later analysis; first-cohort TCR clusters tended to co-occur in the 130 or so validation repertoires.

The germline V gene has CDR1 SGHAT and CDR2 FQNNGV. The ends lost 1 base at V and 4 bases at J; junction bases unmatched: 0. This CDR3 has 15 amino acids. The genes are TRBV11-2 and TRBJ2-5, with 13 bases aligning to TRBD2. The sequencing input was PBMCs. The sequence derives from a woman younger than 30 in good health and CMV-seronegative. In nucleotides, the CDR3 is TGTGCCAGCAGCTTAGGGACTAGCGGGAGAGAGACCCAGTACTTC. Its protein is CASSLGTSGRETQYF.